This T cell receptor (beta chain) is from a study of shared clonotypes between healthy human individuals (dated by TCRdb to about 2020). Regarding the research as a whole: The cohort included a few men and a couple of women between 18 and 49 years of age. Libraries were prepared and TCR repertoires were sequenced by different laboratories using diverse techniques, in order to increase sequencing depth and limit assay-specific biases. For each donor, three plates each were used for CD4 naive and CD4 memory, two plates were used for CD8 naive, and one plate was used for CD8 memory. The study deeply sequenced blood TCR repertoires of about five healthy adults to estimate repertoire size and the extent of clonotype sharing between individuals. Each donor's leukapheresis produced roughly between roughly 0.94 and 9.5 billion PBMCs.

CD8 naive samples were CD45RO-negative cells positively selected for CCR7, giving a CD45RA+CCR7+ population that excluded TemRA cells. Donors were healthy HIV-negative adults with no recently reported acute infections or vaccinations. Every donor was a Caucasian adult living in Nashville, Tennessee, USA. After blood collection by leukapheresis, PBMCs were isolated using Ficoll-Histopaque density gradient centrifugation and then cryopreserved in the vapor phase of liquid nitrogen. Analytical flow cytometry was used to check the purity and quantity of every magnetically sorted T cell population. Genomic DNA was isolated from every sorted fraction and measured by UV absorbance on a Nanodrop 2000c. Using the deep immunoSEQ assay, multiplex PCR amplified TCR CDR3 regions from genomic DNA. For each cell subset, the extracted genomic DNA was distributed evenly across all wells of several immunoSEQ 96-well plates, and each plate served as one replicate. For sorted subsets, 200 to 250 ng genomic DNA, equal to tens of thousands of T cell genomes, was loaded into each replicate PCR. The purified libraries were quantified using a Qubit 3.0 fluorometer, sized with a Bioanalyzer 2100, and then quantified again using the KAPA Library Quantification kit. Every immunoSEQ 96-well plate was sequenced on a separate single-read 150-cycle Illumina NextSeq 550 flow cell. The original pipeline was this. Because only junctional sequences without quality scores were contained in the immunoSEQ output, filtering matching that applied to full-length reads could not be performed. To assign V/J genes and CDR3, sequences were annotated against IMGT germline references using PyIR, a Python wrapper for IgBLAST v1.9. Reads were removed for weak V/J assignments (E-value above 1e-6), missing CDR3, stop codons, out-of-frame junctions, or ambiguous translated residues. V3J clonotypes were defined by identical inferred V gene, J gene, and CDR3 amino acid sequence. Percentage overlap between repertoires was calculated by dividing the number of shared unique clonotypes by the size of the smaller repertoire. Repertoire richness was assessed with RTK rarefaction, the Chao1 estimator, and Recon v2.1 estimates of unobserved clonotypes. Generation probabilities for all TCRbeta clonotypes obtained by the gDNA method from a few donors were computed using OLGA. TCRdb re-hosts the immuneACCESS table, in-frame sequences only. Its copies lack some clones; in the studies checked, an unresolved V gene accounts for under half of them, and the cause for the rest is not known. V, J and clone size are those of that table, while D and trimming were read from the DNA. This sample comprises about 2.1 million clones, about 93% of them detected only once. The top ten constitute about 1.7% of the sample.

Note on this clone: There is no known antigen for this receptor. Per-base quality was not reported, and no clone a single base away is much larger than it.

Findings and caveats that apply to the study as a whole: Estimated clonotype richness was generally larger for naive than for memory subsets. Pairwise subsampling indicated that sequencing depth was expected to affect the degree of clonotype sharing among donors. Sampling was restricted to blood, and TCR repertoires in tissue are likely to differ from TCR repertoires in blood. Across a few donors, 4.5% to 6.5% of naive CD4, approximately 3.6% of naive CD8, approximately 2.5% of memory CD4, and about 0.4% of memory CD8 clonotypes were shared. Because the study included a small number of donors, the genetic and exposure-history diversity represented was limited. Rarefaction of sorted-subset datasets indicated incomplete sequencing despite the large sequencing depth. Compared with non-shared clonotypes, the clonotypes found in all four sorted-subset donors had higher generation probabilities.

The TCR originated in a man aged 18 to 29 in good health. Some clones in this sample may be carry-over from other donors' samples. Sequencing was done on a sample of naive CD8+ T cells from PBMCs. What the cell subset or site label conveys for this sample: CD45RA+CCR7+.

The CDR3 protein sequence reads: CASSLSGRDRAEEQYF. The DNA is as follows: TGTGCCAGCAGCTTATCTGGGAGGGACAGGGCAGAGGAGCAGTACTTC. Recombination joined TRBV11-2 with TRBJ2-7, with TRBD1 identical over 9 junction bases. Unmatched junction bases come to 12, with V trimmed by 2 bases and J by 7 bases. From cysteine to phenylalanine, the CDR3 is 16 amino acids long. Only the CDR3 part of the read is kept: 48 bases, read in frame from the first base. CDR1 and CDR2, per the germline V gene, are SGHAT and FQNNGV. Where the CDR3 stops, the reference TRBV11-2 and TRBJ2-7 genes take over; the full variable domain is EAGVAQSPRYKIIEKRQSVAFWCNPISGHATLYWYQQILGQGPKLLIQFQNNGVVDDSQLPKDRFSAERLKGVDSTLKIQPAKLEDSAVYLCASSLSGRDRAEEQYFGPGTRLTVT.